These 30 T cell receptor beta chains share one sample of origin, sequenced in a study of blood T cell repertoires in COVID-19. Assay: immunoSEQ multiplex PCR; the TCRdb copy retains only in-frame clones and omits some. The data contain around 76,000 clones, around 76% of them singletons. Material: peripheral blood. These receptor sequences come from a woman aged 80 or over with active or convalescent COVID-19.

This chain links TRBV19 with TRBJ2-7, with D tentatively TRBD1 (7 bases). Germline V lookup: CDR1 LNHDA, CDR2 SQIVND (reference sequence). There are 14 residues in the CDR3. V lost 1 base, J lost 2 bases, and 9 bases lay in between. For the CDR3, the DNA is TGTGCCAGTAGTATAGCAGGGGGGACCTACGAGCAGTACTTC. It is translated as CASSIAGGTYEQYF.

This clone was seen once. The CDR3 nucleotides are TGTGCCAGTCCCACTAGGGCGGGGTTTAACAATGAGCAGTTCTTC. It is translated as CASPTRAGFNNEQFF. The rearrangement joins TRBV3-1 (or the pseudogene TRBV3-2) to TRBJ2-1, with D tentatively TRBD2 (6 bases). V was clipped by 9 bases and J by 5 bases, with 20 bases between them. The CDR3 extends over 15 amino acids. Germline V gives CDR1 LGHDT, CDR2 YNNKEL (reference sequence).

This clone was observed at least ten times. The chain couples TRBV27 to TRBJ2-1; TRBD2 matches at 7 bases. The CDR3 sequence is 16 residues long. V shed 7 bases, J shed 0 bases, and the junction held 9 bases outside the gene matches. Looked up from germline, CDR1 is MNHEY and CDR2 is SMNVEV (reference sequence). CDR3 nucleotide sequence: TGTGCCAGCATCCCGCTAGCGGTAAGCTCCTACAATGAGCAGTTCTTC. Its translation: CASIPLAVSSYNEQFF.

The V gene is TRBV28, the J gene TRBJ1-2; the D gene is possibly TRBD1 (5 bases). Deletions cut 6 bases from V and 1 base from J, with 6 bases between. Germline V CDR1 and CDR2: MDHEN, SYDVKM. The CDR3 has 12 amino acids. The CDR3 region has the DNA TGTGCCAGCAGAGACAGTAACTATGGCTACACCTTC. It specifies CASRDSNYGYTF.

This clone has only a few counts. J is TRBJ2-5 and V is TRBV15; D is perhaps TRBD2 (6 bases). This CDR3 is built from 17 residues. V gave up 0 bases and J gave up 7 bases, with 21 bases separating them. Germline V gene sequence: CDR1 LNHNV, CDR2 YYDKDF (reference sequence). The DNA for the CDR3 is TGTGCCACCAGCAGAGACGACCTCGGAGGGGCCCGGTGGACCCAGTACTTC. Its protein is CATSRDDLGGARWTQYF.

CDR3 in amino acids: CASSQSGGTNEKLFF. Here the CDR3 DNA reads TGTGCCAGCAGCCAATCAGGGGGGACTAATGAAAAACTGTTTTTT. V usage is TRBV3-1 (or the pseudogene TRBV3-2) and J usage is TRBJ1-4, with 7 bases that match TRBD1. The CDR3 has 15 amino acids. CDR1 LGHDT and CDR2 YNNKEL come from the germline V gene (reference sequence). The J segment lost 2 bases and the V segment lost 2 bases, leaving 2 bases of the junction unmatched.

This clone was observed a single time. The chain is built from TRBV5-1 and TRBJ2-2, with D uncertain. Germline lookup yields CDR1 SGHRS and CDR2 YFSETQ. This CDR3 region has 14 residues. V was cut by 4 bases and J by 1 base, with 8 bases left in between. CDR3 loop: CASSGTQNTGELFF. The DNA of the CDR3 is TGCGCCAGCAGCGGTACACAGAACACCGGGGAGCTGTTTTTT.

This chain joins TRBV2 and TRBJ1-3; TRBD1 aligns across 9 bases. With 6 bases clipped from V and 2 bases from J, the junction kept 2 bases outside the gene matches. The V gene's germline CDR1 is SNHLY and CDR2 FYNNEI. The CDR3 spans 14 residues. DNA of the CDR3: TGTGCCAGCAGCCGGACAGGGGCTGGAAACACCATATATTTT. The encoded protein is CASSRTGAGNTIYF.

The CDR3: CSVAFRLAETQYF. The CDR3 DNA sequence: TGCAGCGTTGCCTTCAGGTTAGCGGAGACCCAGTACTTC. This chain links TRBV29-1 with TRBJ2-5, with D possibly being TRBD2 (5 bases). The V gene's germline CDR1 is SQVTM and CDR2 ANQGSEA. The CDR3 covers 13 residues. Trimming left V 4 bases short and J 5 bases short, with 14 bases between.

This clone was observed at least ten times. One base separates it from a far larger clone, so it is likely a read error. CDR3 loop: CATSPLPIPNYGYTF. The CDR3 DNA reads TGCGCCACCAGTCCACTCCCCATACCTAACTATGGCTACACCTTC. The rearrangement uses TRBV4-1 and TRBJ1-2, with unresolved D. Trimming pared 10 bases from V and 0 bases from J, leaving 18 bases between. Germline lookup yields CDR1 MGHRA and CDR2 YSYEKL. This CDR3 has 15 amino acids.

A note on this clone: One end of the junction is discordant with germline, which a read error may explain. The CDR3: CARSRGGGAVTGELFF. CDR3 bases: TGCGCCCGCAGCCGAGGTGGGGGGGCCGTGACCGGGGAGCTGTTTTTT. V usage is TRBV4-3 and J usage is TRBJ2-2; TRBD2 is a possible D gene (7 bases). The CDR3 extends over 16 amino acids. CDR1 and CDR2 (germline): LGHNA, YSLEER.

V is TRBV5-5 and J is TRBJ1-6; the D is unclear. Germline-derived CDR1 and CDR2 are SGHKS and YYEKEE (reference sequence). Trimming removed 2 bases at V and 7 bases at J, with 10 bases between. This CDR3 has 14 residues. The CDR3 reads CASSFAPVNSPLHF. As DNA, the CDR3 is TGTGCCAGCAGCTTCGCTCCGGTGAATTCACCCCTCCACTTT.

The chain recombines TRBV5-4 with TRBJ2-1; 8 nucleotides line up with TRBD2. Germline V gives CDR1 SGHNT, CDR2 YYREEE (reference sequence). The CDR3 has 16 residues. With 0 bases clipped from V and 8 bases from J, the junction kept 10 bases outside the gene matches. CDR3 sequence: CASSLGMRGAFDEQFF. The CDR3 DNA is TGTGCCAGCAGCTTGGGTATGCGGGGGGCCTTCGATGAGCAGTTCTTC.

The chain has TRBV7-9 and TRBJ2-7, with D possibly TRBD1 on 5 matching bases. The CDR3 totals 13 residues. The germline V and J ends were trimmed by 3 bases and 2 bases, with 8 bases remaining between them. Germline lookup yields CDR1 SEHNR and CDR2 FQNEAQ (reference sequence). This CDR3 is CASSFSRAYEQYF. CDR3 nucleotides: TGTGCCAGCAGCTTCTCCAGGGCCTACGAGCAGTACTTC.

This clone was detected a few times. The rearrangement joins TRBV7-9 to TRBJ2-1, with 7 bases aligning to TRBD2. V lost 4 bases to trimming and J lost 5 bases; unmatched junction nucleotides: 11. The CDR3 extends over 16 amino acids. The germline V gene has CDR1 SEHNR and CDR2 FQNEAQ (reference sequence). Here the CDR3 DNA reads TGTGCCAGCAGCTCCCCGGGGAGGGATAAACACAATGAGCAGTTCTTC. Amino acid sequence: CASSSPGRDKHNEQFF.

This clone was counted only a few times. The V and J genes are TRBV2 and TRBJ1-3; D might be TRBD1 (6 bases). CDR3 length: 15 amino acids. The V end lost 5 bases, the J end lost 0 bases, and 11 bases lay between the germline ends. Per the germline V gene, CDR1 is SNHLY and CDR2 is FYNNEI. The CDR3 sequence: CASSMGHTSGNTIYF. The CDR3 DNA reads TGTGCCAGCAGTATGGGACATACCTCTGGAAACACCATATATTTT.

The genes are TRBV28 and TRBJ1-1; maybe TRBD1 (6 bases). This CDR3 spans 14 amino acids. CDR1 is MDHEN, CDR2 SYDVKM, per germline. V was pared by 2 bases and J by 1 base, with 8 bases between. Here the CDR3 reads CASSLAGANTEAFF. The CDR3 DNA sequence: TGTGCCAGCAGTTTAGCAGGGGCGAACACTGAAGCTTTCTTT. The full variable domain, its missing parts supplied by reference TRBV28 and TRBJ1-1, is DVKVTQSSRYLVKRTGEKVFLECVQDMDHENMFWYRQDPGLGLRLIYFSYDVKMKEKGDIPEGYSVSREKKERFSLILESASTNQTSMYLCASSLAGANTEAFFGQGTRLTVV.

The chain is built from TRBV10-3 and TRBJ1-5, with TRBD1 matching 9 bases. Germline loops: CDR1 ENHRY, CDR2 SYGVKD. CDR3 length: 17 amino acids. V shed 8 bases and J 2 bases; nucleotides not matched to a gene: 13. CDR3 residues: CAIVGQGIRVGNQPQHF. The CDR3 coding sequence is TGTGCCATCGTCGGACAGGGGATAAGGGTAGGCAATCAGCCCCAGCATTTT.

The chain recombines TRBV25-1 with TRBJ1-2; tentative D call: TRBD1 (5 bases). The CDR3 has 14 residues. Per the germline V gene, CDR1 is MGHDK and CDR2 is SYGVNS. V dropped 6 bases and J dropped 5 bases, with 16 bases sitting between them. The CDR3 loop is CASRAAGDLYGYTF. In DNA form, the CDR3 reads TGTGCCAGCAGGGCGGCGGGGGACCTATATGGCTACACCTTC.

CDR3 loop: CASSSLLNTGELFF. The CDR3 DNA follows: TGTGCCAGCAGCTCCCTTCTGAACACCGGGGAGCTGTTTTTT. The chain is built from TRBV11-3 and TRBJ2-2; D is unclear. Germline assignment: CDR1 SGHNT and CDR2 YENEEA. This CDR3 comprises 14 residues. Trimming cost V 4 bases and J 1 base, with 7 bases left between them. The full variable domain, its missing parts supplied by reference TRBV11-3 and TRBJ2-2, is EAGVVQSPRYKIIEKKQPVAFWCNPISGHNTLYWYLQNLGQGPELLIRYENEEAVDDSQLPKDRFSAERLKGVDSTLKIQPAELGDSAVYLCASSSLLNTGELFFGEGSRLTVL.

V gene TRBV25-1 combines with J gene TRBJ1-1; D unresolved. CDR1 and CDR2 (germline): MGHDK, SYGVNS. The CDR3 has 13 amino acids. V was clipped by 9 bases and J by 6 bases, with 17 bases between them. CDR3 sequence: CASRREAIAEAFF. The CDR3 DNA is TGTGCCAGTAGAAGGGAGGCGATAGCTGAAGCTTTCTTT. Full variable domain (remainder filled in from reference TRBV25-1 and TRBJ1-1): EADIYQTPRYLVIGTGKKITLECSQTMGHDKMYWYQQDPGMELHLIHYSYGVNSTEKGDLSSESTVSRIRTEHFPLTLESARPSHTSQYLCASRREAIAEAFFGQGTRLTVV.

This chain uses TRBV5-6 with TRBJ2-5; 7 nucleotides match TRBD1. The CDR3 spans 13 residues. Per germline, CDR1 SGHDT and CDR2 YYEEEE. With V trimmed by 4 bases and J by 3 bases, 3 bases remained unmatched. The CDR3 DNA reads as TGTGCCAGCAGCAGGGACAGCGAAGAGACCCAGTACTTC. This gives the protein CASSRDSEETQYF.

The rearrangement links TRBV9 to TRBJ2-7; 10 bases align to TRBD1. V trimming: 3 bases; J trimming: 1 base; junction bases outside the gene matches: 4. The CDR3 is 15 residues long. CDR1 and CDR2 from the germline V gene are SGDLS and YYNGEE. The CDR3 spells CASSAGQGGSYEQYF. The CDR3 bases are TGTGCCAGCAGCGCAGGACAGGGGGGATCCTACGAGCAGTACTTC.

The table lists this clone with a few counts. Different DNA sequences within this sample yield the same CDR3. The CDR3 loop is CASSLGGTSYEQYF. The DNA for the CDR3 is TGTGCCAGCAGCTTAGGAGGGACAAGCTACGAGCAGTACTTC. The chain recombines TRBV7-2 with TRBJ2-7, with a tentative D call TRBD1 (6 bases). The germline CDR1 and CDR2 sequences are SGHTA and FQGNSA. This CDR3 has 14 residues. With 1 base removed from V and 3 bases from J, the gap between germline ends came to 10 bases. Full variable domain (outside the CDR3, taken from reference TRBV7-2 and TRBJ2-7): GAGVSQSPSNKVTEKGKDVELRCDPISGHTALYWYRQSLGQGLEFLIYFQGNSAPDKSGLPSDRFSAERTGGSVSTLTIQRTQQEDSAVYLCASSLGGTSYEQYFGPGTRLTVT.

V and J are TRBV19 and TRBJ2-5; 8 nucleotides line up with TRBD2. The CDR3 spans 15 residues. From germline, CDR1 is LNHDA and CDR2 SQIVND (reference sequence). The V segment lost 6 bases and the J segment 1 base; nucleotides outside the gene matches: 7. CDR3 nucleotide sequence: TGTGCCAGTAGCTCCACCGGGGGGGGCCAAGAGACCCAGTACTTC. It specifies CASSSTGGGQETQYF.

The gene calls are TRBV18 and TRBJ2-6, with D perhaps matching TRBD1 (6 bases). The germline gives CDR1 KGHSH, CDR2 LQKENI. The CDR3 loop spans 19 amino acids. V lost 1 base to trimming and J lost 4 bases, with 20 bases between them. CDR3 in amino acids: CASSPRGSGALGGANVLTF. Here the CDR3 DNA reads TGTGCCAGCTCACCACGGGGATCAGGGGCCCTAGGCGGGGCCAACGTCCTGACTTTC.

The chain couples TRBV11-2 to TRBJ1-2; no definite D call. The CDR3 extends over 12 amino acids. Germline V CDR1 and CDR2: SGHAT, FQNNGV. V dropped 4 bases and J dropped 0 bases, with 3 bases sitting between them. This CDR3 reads CASSSSNYGYTF. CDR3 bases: TGTGCCAGCAGCTCCTCTAACTATGGCTACACCTTC. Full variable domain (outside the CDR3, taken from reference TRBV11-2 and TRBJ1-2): EAGVAQSPRYKIIEKRQSVAFWCNPISGHATLYWYQQILGQGPKLLIQFQNNGVVDDSQLPKDRFSAERLKGVDSTLKIQPAKLEDSAVYLCASSSSNYGYTFGSGTRLTVV.

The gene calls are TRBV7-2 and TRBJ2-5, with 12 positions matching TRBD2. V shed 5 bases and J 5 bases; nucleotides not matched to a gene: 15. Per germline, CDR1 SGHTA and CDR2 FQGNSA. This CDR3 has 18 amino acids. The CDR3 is CASSPGLQRTSGGETQYF. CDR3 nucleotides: TGTGCCAGCAGCCCGGGGTTACAGCGCACTAGCGGGGGGGAGACCCAGTACTTC.

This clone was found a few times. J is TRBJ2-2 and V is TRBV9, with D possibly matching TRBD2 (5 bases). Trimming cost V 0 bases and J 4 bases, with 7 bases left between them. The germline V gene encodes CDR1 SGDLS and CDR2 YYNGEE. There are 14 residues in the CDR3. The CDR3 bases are TGTGCCAGCAGCGTAGTCGGGGTCACCGGGGAGCTGTTTTTT. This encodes CASSVVGVTGELFF.

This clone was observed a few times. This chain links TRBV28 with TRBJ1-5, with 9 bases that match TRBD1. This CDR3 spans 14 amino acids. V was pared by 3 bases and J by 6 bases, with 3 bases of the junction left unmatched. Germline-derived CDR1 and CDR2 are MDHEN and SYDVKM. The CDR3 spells CASSFETGGQPQHF. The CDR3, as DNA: TGTGCCAGCAGTTTCGAGACAGGGGGTCAGCCCCAGCATTTT.